This T cell receptor (beta chain) was identified during a study of shared clonotypes between healthy human individuals. Study-level information: Per donor, CD8 memory used one plate, CD8 naive used two, CD4 memory used three and CD4 naive used three. General study findings and limits: It was only blood that was sampled, and tissue repertoires likely differ.

Per germline, CDR1 MDHEN and CDR2 SYDVKM. V was shortened by 6 bases and J by 6 bases, with 18 bases between the two germline ends. The CDR3 covers 14 residues. As concerns this clone: Its specificity is not known.

TCRdb's table, derived via immunoSEQ multiplex PCR, lists solely in-frame clones and lacks some. The sample consists of roughly 1,500,000 clones, approximately 98% of them appearing once. This clonotype originated in a man aged 30-40 years in good health. This sequence joins TRBV28 and TRBJ2-7; TRBD1 is a possible D gene (5 bases). The source material was naive CD4+ T cells sorted from blood. As to subset: CD45RA+ positively selected. CDR3 sequence (DNA): TGTGCCAGCAGCACGCCACAGGCATTGGGCGAGCAGTACTTC. Translated: CASSTPQALGEQYF.